The T cell receptor (beta chain) under discussion was sequenced for a study of blood T cell repertoires in COVID-19. Study-level background: The United States, Italy and Spain were the sources of the acute and convalescent COVID-19 samples. T cells, B-cell-depleted T cells, or PBMCs supplied cDNA or gDNA.

Deletions cut 4 bases from V and 5 bases from J, with 7 bases between. From germline, CDR1 is SGDLS and CDR2 YYNGEE. This CDR3 is built from 11 residues. Per the original data handling: Cell counts per sample came from amplifying reference gene primers. Only in-frame clones appear in the TCRdb table, and some are missing; sequencing was by immunoSEQ multiplex PCR. The D gene and trimming were derived from the DNA, and the V and J assignments and clone size from that table. The sample shows roughly 20,000 clones, around 80% of them seen only once. What was sequenced was peripheral blood. The receptor's source is a man in his sixties with active COVID-19. The rearrangement uses TRBV9 and TRBJ2-7; D perhaps matches TRBD2 (5 bases). CDR3 in DNA: TGTGCCAGCAGCAGGGAGAACGAGCAGTACTTC. This sequence encodes CASSRENEQYF.